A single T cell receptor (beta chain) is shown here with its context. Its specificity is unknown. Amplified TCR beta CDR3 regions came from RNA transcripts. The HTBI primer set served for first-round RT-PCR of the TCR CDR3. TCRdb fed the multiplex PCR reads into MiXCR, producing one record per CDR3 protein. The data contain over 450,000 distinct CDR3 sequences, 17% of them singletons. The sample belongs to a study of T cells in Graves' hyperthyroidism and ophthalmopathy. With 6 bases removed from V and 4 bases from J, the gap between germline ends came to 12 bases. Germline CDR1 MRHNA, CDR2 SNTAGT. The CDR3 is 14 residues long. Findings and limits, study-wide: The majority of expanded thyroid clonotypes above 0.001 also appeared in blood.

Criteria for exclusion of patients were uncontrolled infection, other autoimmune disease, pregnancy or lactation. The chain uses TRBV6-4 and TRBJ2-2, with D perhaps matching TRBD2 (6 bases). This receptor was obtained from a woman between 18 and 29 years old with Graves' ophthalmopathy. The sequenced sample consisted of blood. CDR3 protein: CASRPRGGTGELFF. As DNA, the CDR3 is TGTGCCAGCAGGCCCCGGGGAGGCACCGGGGAGCTGTTTTTT.